The sequence of this T cell receptor beta chain was determined in a study of cytomegalovirus exposure and HLA in healthy donors. The CDR3 has 15 amino acids. The V and J ends lost 5 bases and 1 base, in that order; junction bases with no gene match: 5. In germline, CDR1 is SNHLY, CDR2 FYNNEI. The donors comprised healthy bone marrow donors. PCR involved 60 Vbeta and 13 Jbeta primers. TCRdb's copy holds only in-frame clones and misses some; the assay was immunoSEQ multiplex PCR. The profile shows around 170,000 clones, less than 90% of them singletons. Sequencing was done on a sample of PBMCs. The chain combines TRBV2 with TRBJ2-5; 9 bases fit TRBD2. The sequence came from a boy aged 2 to 10 in good health and CMV-seronegative. The CDR3 region has the DNA TGTGCCAGCAGTCTTGGACTAGCGTCCCAAGAGACCCAGTACTTC. It specifies CASSLGLASQETQYF.